The clone carrying this T cell receptor beta chain was observed a single time. Its antigen remains unknown. Mismatch with germline at one junction end may stem from a read error. Unique molecular identifiers featured in each of the TCR beta cDNA libraries. It was from roughly 1 to 10 million T cells that 500,000 or so cDNA molecules came. Each CDR3 protein is one row after TCRdb ran MiXCR on the PCR reads. This sample has hundreds of thousands of distinct CDR3 sequences; around 44% occur once, and the top ten carry around 1.7%. These data are taken from a study of post-analysis software for immune sequencing data. Points from the study as a whole: TRBV segments more frequent in patients than in controls numbered roughly 5 and included TRBV5-6, TRBV5-1 and TRBV20-1. Controls significantly exceeded multiple sclerosis patients in normalized Chao1 diversity.

Germline CDR1 MNHEY, CDR2 SMNVEV (reference sequence). The CDR3 is made up of 16 amino acids. The chain links TRBV27 to TRBJ2-1; 8 positions agree with TRBD2. This TCR was sampled from a girl aged 5-17 years with multiple sclerosis. Specimen: blood. The CDR3 spells CASSLGAGGLYDEQFF. The CDR3 region has the DNA TGTGCCAGCAGCTTAGGGGCGGGGGGCCTCTACGATGAGCAGTTCTTC.